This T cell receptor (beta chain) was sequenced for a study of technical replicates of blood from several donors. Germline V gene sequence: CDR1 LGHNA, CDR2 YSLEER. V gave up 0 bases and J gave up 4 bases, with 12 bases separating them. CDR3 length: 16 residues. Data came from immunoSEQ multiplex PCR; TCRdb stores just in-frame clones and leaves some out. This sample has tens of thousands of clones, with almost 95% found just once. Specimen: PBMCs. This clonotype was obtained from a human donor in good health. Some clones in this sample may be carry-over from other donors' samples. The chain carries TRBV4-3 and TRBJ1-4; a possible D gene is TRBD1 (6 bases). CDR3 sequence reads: CASSQDGRGRNEKLFF. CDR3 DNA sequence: TGCGCCAGCAGCCAAGATGGCAGGGGCCGTAATGAAAAACTGTTTTTT.